This TCR beta chain was sequenced in a study of blood T cell repertoires in COVID-19. Turning to the study itself: Sites in the United States, Italy and Spain provided acute and convalescent COVID-19 samples. PBMCs, B-cell-depleted T cells, or T cells were the source of the cDNA or gDNA that made up the material.

This clone is labeled as large (0.1 to 1%). Original analysis: Reference gene primer amplification in the assay estimated nucleated cell counts. Assay used: immunoSEQ multiplex PCR; TCRdb lists only in-frame clones, some missing. V, J and clone size are those of that table, while D and trimming were read from the DNA. Of roughly 73,000 clones listed, roughly 91% are singletons. Germline CDR1 and CDR2: LNHNV and YYDKDF (reference sequence). Trimming cost V 7 bases and J 5 bases, with 38 bases left between them. This CDR3 region has 21 residues. The clonotype comes from a woman over 75 with active or convalescent COVID-19. The chain combines TRBV15 with TRBJ1-2; D might be TRBD1 (6 bases). The sample comprised peripheral blood. The CDR3 DNA follows: TGTGCCACCACCCAAGTCGGGGGGCGCGGGGCTCCCTTAAGGGCCCTTTATGGCTACACCTTC. Residues: CATTQVGGRGAPLRALYGYTF.